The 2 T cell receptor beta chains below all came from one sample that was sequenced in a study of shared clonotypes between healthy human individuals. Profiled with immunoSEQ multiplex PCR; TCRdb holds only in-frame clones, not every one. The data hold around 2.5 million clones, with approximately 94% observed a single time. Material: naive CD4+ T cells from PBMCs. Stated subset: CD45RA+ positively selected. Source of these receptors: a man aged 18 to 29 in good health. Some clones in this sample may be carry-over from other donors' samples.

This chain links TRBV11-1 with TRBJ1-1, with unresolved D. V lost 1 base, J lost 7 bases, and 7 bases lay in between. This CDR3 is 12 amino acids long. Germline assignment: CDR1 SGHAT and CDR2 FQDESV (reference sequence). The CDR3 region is CASSLDSYEAFF. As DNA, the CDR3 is TGTGCCAGCAGCTTAGACAGTTATGAAGCTTTCTTT.

The CDR3 DNA reads TGTGCCAGCGGCCAGGGGCGTATACACTCCTACAATGAGCAGTTCTTC. Translation gives CASGQGRIHSYNEQFF. This rearrangement joins TRBV6-6 to TRBJ2-1; tentatively, D is TRBD1 (6 bases). Per germline, CDR1 MNHNY and CDR2 SVGAGI (reference sequence). The CDR3 sequence is 16 residues long. V lost 8 bases to trimming and J lost 0 bases, with 17 bases between them.